This T cell receptor beta chain was sequenced for a study of neurological immune-mediated disorders. The CDR3 has 14 amino acids. Trimming pared 6 bases from V and 5 bases from J, leaving 18 bases between. Germline CDR1 DFQATT, CDR2 SNEGSKA (reference sequence). TCRdb fed the 5' RACE reads into MiXCR, producing one record per CDR3 protein. Here the sample spans some 60,000 distinct CDR3 sequences, roughly 9.8% being singletons. This clonotype was picked up many times. Stated time point: longitudinal time-point 2. The clonotype was recovered from a man aged 25 to 45 in good health. The chain is built from TRBV20-1 and TRBJ2-3; tentatively, D is TRBD2 (6 bases). The sample consisted of PBMCs. The CDR3 DNA sequence: TGCAGTGCGGATCGGGCCGTGGGGGGAGATACGCAGTATTTT. This sequence encodes CSADRAVGGDTQYF.